This TCR beta chain was captured in a study of shared clonotypes between healthy human individuals (TCRdb year 2020). For the study in its entirety: A couple of women and three men aged 18 to 49 years were included in the cohort. Per donor, three plates each were used for CD4 naive and CD4 memory, two for CD8 naive, and one for CD8 memory. Blood TCR repertoires of roughly five healthy adults were deeply sequenced to estimate repertoire size and the extent of clonotype sharing between individuals. To increase sequencing depth and limit assay-specific biases, TCR repertoire library preparation and sequencing were carried out by different laboratories using diverse techniques. Per donor, leukapheresis produced somewhere between about 0.9 and 10 billion PBMCs.

The donors were healthy, HIV-negative adults who had no recently reported acute infections or vaccinations. Every donor was a Caucasian adult living in Nashville, Tennessee, USA. CD4+ T cells were enriched by magnetic negative selection; naive cells were then positively selected on CD45RA, and the negative fraction formed the memory subset. Blood was obtained by leukapheresis, after which PBMCs were separated by Ficoll-Histopaque density gradient centrifugation and cryopreserved in liquid nitrogen vapor phase. Analytical flow cytometry was used to check the purity and quantity of every magnetically sorted T cell population. Genomic DNA was isolated from every sorted fraction and measured by UV absorbance on a Nanodrop 2000c. Using the deep immunoSEQ assay, multiplex PCR amplified TCR CDR3 regions from genomic DNA. Genomic DNA extracted from each cell subset was distributed evenly over all wells of several immunoSEQ 96-well plates, and each plate served as one replicate. For sorted subsets, each replicate PCR was loaded with 200 ng genomic DNA, equivalent to 25,000 to 30,000 T cell genomes. The purified libraries were quantified using a Qubit 3.0 fluorometer, sized with a Bioanalyzer 2100, and then quantified again using the KAPA Library Quantification kit. Every immunoSEQ 96-well plate was sequenced on a separate single-read 150-cycle Illumina NextSeq 550 flow cell. The study's processing was this. Because only junctional sequences without quality scores were contained in the immunoSEQ output, filtering matching that applied to full-length reads could not be performed. Sequences were annotated with PyIR, a Python wrapper for IgBLAST v1.9, and V/J genes and CDR3 were assigned using IMGT germline references. Reads were removed for weak V/J assignments (E-value above 1e-6), missing CDR3, stop codons, out-of-frame junctions, or ambiguous translated residues. A V3J clonotype was defined by an identical inferred V gene, J gene, and CDR3 amino acid sequence. The percentage overlap between two repertoires was calculated by dividing the number of shared unique clonotypes by the size of the smaller repertoire. Three approaches were used to assess repertoire richness: RTK rarefaction, the Chao1 estimator, and Recon v2.1 estimates of unobserved clonotypes. OLGA was used to compute generation probabilities for all TCRbeta clonotypes that the gDNA method yielded from several donors. Drawn from immuneACCESS, this table holds only the in-frame rearrangements with V and J called that TCRdb kept. Clones are partly lost; checked studies trace under half to an unresolved V gene and leave the rest unexplained. Clonal size and the V and J genes are those of that table, whereas D and trimming came from the DNA. This sample comprises 850,000 to 1,200,000 clones, about 75% of them detected only once. Roughly 1.5% of the sample is held by the ten biggest clonotypes.

The research as a whole found: Naive subsets generally had larger estimated clonotype richness than memory subsets. Pairwise subsampling led to the expectation that sequencing depth would affect the degree of clonotype sharing among donors. Higher generation probabilities were observed for clonotypes shared by all four sorted-subset donors than for non-shared clonotypes. Because the study included only a small number of donors, the genetic and exposure-history diversity represented was limited. Sharing across several donors was observed for roughly 5% of naive CD4, less than 4% of naive CD8, 2.3% of memory CD4, and 0.4% of memory CD8 clonotypes. Only blood was sampled, and tissue TCR repertoires likely differ from those in blood. Rarefaction of sorted-subset datasets indicated incomplete sequencing despite the large sequencing depth.

As to this clone: Its antigen has not been determined. Base-call qualities are not available, and no considerably larger clone is one nucleotide away.

CDR1 and CDR2 were assigned from the germline V gene (reference sequence) as MNHNY and SVGAGI. The CDR3 numbers 15 residues from cysteine through phenylalanine. The DNA shown is the 45-base CDR3, in frame from base 1. V and J are trimmed by 7 bases and 5 bases, and the gene matches miss 8 bases of the junction. Sequenced input: memory CD4+ T cells sorted from blood. The cell subset or site label here, explained by the study, means: CD45RA-negative fraction. The rearrangement joined TRBV6-6 to TRBJ2-1; the central 10 bases match TRBD2. The sequence derives from a man younger than 35 in good health. The CDR3 protein is CASTDASGRNNEQFF. The bases are TGTGCCAGCACCGACGCTAGCGGGAGAAACAATGAGCAGTTCTTC.